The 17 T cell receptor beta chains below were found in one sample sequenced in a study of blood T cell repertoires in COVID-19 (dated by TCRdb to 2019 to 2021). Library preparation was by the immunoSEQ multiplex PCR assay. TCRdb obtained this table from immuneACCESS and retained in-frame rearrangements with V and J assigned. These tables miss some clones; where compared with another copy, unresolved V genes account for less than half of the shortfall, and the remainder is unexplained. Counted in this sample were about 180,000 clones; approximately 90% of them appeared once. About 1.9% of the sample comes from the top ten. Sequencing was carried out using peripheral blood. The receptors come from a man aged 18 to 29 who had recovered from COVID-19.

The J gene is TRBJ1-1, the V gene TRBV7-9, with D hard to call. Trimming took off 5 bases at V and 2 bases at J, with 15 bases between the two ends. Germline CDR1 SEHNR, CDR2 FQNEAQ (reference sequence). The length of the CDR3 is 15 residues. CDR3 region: CASSPLGEGNTEAFF. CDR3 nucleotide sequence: TGTGCCAGCAGCCCCCTTGGCGAGGGAAACACTGAAGCTTTCTTT.

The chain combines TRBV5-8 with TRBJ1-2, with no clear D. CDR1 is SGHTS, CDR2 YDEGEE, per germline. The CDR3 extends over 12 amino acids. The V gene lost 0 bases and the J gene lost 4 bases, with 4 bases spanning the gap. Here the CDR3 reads CASSLGSYGYTF. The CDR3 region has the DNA TGTGCCAGCAGCTTGGGCAGCTATGGCTACACCTTC.

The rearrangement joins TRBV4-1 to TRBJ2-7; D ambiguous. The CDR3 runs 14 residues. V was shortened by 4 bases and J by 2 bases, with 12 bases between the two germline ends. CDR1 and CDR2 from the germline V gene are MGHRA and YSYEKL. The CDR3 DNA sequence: TGCGCCAGCAGCCGTCCCGACACTCCCTACGAGCAGTACTTC. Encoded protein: CASSRPDTPYEQYF.

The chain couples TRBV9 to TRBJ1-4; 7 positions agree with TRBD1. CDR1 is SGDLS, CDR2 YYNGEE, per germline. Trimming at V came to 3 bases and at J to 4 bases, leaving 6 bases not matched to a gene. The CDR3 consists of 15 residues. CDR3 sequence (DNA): TGTGCCAGCAGCGCACCAGGGGGACTTAATGAAAAACTGTTTTTT. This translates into CASSAPGGLNEKLFF. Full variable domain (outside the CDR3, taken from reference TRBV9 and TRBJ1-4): DSGVTQTPKHLITATGQRVTLRCSPRSGDLSVYWYQQSLDQGLQFLIQYYNGEERAKGNILERFSAQQFPDLHSELNLSSLELGDSALYFCASSAPGGLNEKLFFGSGTQLSVL.

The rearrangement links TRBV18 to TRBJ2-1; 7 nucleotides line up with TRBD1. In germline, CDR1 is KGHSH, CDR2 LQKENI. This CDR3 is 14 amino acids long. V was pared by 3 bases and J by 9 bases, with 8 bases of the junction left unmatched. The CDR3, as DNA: TGTGCCAGCTCACCCTGGGACAGCAAAGGTGAGCAGTTCTTC. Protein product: CASSPWDSKGEQFF. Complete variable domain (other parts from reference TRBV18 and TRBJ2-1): NAGVMQNPRHLVRRRGQEARLRCSPMKGHSHVYWYRQLPEEGLKFMVYLQKENIIDESGMPKERFSAEFPKEGPSILRIQQVVRGDSAAYFCASSPWDSKGEQFFGPGTRLTVL.

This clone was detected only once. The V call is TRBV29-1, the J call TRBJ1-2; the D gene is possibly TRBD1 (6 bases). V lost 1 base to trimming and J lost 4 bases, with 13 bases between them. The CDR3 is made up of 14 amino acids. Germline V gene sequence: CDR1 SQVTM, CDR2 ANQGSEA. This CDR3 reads CSVEVAGDAYGYTF. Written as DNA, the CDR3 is TGCAGCGTTGAAGTCGCAGGGGACGCCTATGGCTACACCTTC.

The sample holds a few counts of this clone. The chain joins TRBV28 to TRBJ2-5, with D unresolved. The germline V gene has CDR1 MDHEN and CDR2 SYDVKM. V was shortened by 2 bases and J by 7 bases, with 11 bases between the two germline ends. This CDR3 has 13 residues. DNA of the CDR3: TGTGCCAGCAGTTTAGCCCCCGGCGGGACCCAGTACTTC. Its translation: CASSLAPGGTQYF. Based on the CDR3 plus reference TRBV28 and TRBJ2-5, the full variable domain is DVKVTQSSRYLVKRTGEKVFLECVQDMDHENMFWYRQDPGLGLRLIYFSYDVKMKEKGDIPEGYSVSREKKERFSLILESASTNQTSMYLCASSLAPGGTQYFGPGTRLLVL.

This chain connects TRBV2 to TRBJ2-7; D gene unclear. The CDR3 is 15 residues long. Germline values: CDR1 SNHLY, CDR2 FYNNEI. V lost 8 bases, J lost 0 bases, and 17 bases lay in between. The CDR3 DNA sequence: TGTGCCAGCGGTGCAGCAGCCATTAGCTCCTACGAGCAGTACTTC. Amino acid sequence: CASGAAAISSYEQYF.

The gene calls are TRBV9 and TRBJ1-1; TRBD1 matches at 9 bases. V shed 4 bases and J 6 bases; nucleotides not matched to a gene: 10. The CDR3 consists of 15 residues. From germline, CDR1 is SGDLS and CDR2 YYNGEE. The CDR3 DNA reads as TGTGCCAGCAGCCATTCCGGGACAGGGTCGGCTGAAGCTTTCTTT. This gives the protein CASSHSGTGSAEAFF.

The CDR3 DNA reads as TGCGCCAGCAGAGAGGGGGGGGCAGATACGCAGTATTTT. Translated: CASREGGADTQYF. The chain links TRBV5-1 to TRBJ2-3; maybe TRBD2 (7 bases). The CDR3 runs to 13 residues. CDR1 is SGHRS and CDR2 is YFSETQ in the germline V gene. The V gene lost 5 bases and the J gene lost 4 bases, with 11 bases spanning the gap.

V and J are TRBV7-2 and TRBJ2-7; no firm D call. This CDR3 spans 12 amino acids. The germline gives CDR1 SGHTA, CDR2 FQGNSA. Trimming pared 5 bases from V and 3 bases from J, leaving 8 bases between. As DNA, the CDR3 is TGTGCCAGCAGCCCAAACTTCTACGAGCAGTACTTC. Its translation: CASSPNFYEQYF.

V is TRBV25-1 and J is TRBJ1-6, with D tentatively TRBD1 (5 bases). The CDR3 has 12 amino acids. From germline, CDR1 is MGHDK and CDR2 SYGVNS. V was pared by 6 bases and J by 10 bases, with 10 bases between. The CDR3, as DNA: TGTGCCAGCAGCCGGGACTGGTCACCCCTCCACTTT. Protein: CASSRDWSPLHF.

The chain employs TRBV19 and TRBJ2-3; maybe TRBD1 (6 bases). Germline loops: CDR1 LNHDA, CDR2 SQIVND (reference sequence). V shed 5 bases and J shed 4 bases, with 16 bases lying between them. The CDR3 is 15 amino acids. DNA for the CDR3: TGTGCCAGTAGTCTCTTAAACAGGGTCCCAGATACGCAGTATTTT. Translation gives CASSLLNRVPDTQYF. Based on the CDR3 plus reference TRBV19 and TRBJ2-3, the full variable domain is DGGITQSPKYLFRKEGQNVTLSCEQNLNHDAMYWYRQDPGQGLRLIYYSQIVNDFQKGDIAEGYSVSREKKESFPLTVTSAQKNPTAFYLCASSLLNRVPDTQYFGPGTRLTVL.

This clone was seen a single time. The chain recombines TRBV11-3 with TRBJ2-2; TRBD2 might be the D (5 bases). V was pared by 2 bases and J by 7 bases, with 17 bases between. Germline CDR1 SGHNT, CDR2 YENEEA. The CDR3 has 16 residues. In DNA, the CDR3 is TGTGCCAGCAGCTTATCTAGCCGAAGAAAGAGCGGGGAGCTGTTTTTT. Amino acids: CASSLSSRRKSGELFF.

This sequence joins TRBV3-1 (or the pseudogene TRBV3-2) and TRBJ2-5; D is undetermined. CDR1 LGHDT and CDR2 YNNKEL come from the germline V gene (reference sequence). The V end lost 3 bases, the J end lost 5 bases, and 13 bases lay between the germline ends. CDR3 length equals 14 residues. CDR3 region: CASSQSPVVETQYF. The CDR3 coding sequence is TGTGCCAGCAGCCAGAGCCCCGTGGTGGAGACCCAGTACTTC.

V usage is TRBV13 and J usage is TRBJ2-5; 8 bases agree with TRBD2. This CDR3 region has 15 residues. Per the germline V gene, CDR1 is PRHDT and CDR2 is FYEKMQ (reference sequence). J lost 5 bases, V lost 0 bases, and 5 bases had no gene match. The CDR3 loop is CASSLGRGGRETQYF. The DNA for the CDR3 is TGTGCCAGCAGCTTAGGCCGCGGGGGGCGGGAGACCCAGTACTTC.

CDR3 amino acids: CASSVSTGTSGTYEQYF. The DNA of the CDR3 is TGTGCCAGCAGCGTTTCAACCGGGACTAGCGGGACCTACGAGCAGTACTTC. This sequence joins TRBV9 and TRBJ2-7, with 13 bases matching TRBD2. There are 17 residues in the CDR3. V lost 2 bases and J lost 2; bases outside the gene matches: 7. In germline, CDR1 is SGDLS, CDR2 YYNGEE.